These 2 T cell receptor beta chains share one sample of origin, sequenced in a study of human T cells and chemical hapten exposure. Each CDR3 protein is one row after TCRdb ran MiXCR on the RACE reads. The sample carries about 77,000 distinct CDR3 sequences, approximately 8.6% recorded once. Time point indicated: healthy volunteer bleed at 6 weeks. Total RNA extraction was carried out from unfractionated whole blood. Material: whole blood. The receptors shown here come from a female donor in good health. Some clones in this sample may be carry-over from other donors' samples.

The chain recombines TRBV7-2 with TRBJ2-7, with TRBD1 as a possible D gene (6 bases). From germline, CDR1 is SGHTA and CDR2 FQGNSA. The V gene lost 1 base and the J gene lost 4 bases, with 11 bases spanning the gap. The CDR3 sequence is 14 residues long. The CDR3 reads CASSLEQGKYEQYF. DNA of the CDR3: TGTGCCAGCAGCTTAGAACAGGGCAAGTACGAGCAGTACTTC.

The chain joins TRBV6-6 to TRBJ2-6, with D unresolved. Trimming took 6 bases from V and 4 from J, leaving 13 bases between them. The CDR3 sequence is 15 residues long. Per germline, CDR1 MNHNY and CDR2 SVGAGI (reference sequence). The chain's CDR3 is CASSAVSAGANVLTF. DNA for the CDR3: TGTGCCAGCAGCGCCGTCTCGGCAGGGGCCAACGTCCTGACTTTC.